One and the same sample provided the 32 T cell receptor beta chains below, sequenced in a study of blood T cell repertoires in COVID-19 (dated by TCRdb to the early 2020s). Receptor amplification or capture employed the immunoSEQ multiplex PCR assay. TCRdb mirrors the immuneACCESS table, restricted to in-frame sequences. Some clones are absent from its copies; in checked studies, under half trace to an unresolved V gene, and the reason for the others is unknown. A total of under 150,000 clones appear in this sample, approximately 87% of them only once. Approximately 8% of the sample is taken by the ten largest. The sample comprised peripheral blood. These receptors came from a man aged 45-65 years with acute or convalescent COVID-19.

This chain uses TRBV7-2 with TRBJ2-7; TRBD1 matches 7 bases. Trimming at V came to 5 bases and at J to 6 bases, leaving 4 bases not matched to a gene. The CDR3 has 12 residues. CDR1 is SGHTA and CDR2 is FQGNSA in the germline V gene. CDR3 sequence (DNA): TGTGCCAGCAGCCGGGACAGCCGCGAGCAGTACTTC. Residues: CASSRDSREQYF.

The gene calls are TRBV6-5 and TRBJ1-1, with D possibly being TRBD1 (6 bases). Trimming took 6 bases from V and 4 from J, leaving 15 bases between them. Germline lookup yields CDR1 MNHEY and CDR2 SVGAGI. The CDR3 extends over 14 amino acids. CDR3 loop: CASSVARGGTEAFF. The CDR3, as DNA: TGTGCCAGCAGCGTGGCTCGAGGGGGCACTGAAGCTTTCTTT.

The chain is built from TRBV5-4 and TRBJ1-1; 8 bases are a match to TRBD1. There are 13 residues in the CDR3. The V gene end was trimmed by 8 bases and the J gene end by 3 bases; junction bases not matched to a gene: 6. The germline V gene has CDR1 SGHNT and CDR2 YYREEE (reference sequence). CDR3 sequence: CASAGGADTEAFF. CDR3 in DNA: TGTGCCAGTGCAGGGGGCGCCGACACTGAAGCTTTCTTT.

The chain couples TRBV24-1 to TRBJ1-5; 10 nucleotides match TRBD1. Germline V lookup: CDR1 KGHDR, CDR2 SFDVKD. The CDR3 consists of 14 residues. V gave up 5 bases and J gave up 5 bases; unmatched junction bases: 2. CDR3 in DNA: TGTGCCACCAGTGCCGACAGGGGGCATCAGCCCCAGCATTTT. Its translation: CATSADRGHQPQHF.

The V and J genes are TRBV27 and TRBJ2-3; 11 nucleotides match TRBD2. V shed 5 bases, J shed 9 bases, and the junction held 13 bases outside the gene matches. The V gene's germline CDR1 is MNHEY and CDR2 SMNVEV (reference sequence). The CDR3 totals 16 residues. The CDR3 region is CASSNPTSGTQGTQYF. The CDR3 DNA reads as TGTGCCAGCAGTAACCCGACTAGCGGGACGCAGGGAACGCAGTATTTT.

The rearrangement joins TRBV5-1 to TRBJ2-3; D remains ambiguous. Trimming shortened V by 0 bases and J by 5 bases, and 7 bases separated the two germline ends. The CDR3 has 13 residues. Germline CDR1 SGHRS, CDR2 YFSETQ. The CDR3 region has the DNA TGCGCCAGCAGCTTGGGCCCGGGAGATACGCAGTATTTT. It encodes CASSLGPGDTQYF.

The chain carries TRBV10-3 and TRBJ1-5; D possibly corresponds to TRBD1 (6 bases). The CDR3 covers 13 residues. V lost 6 bases, J lost 1 base, and 7 bases lay in between. The germline gives CDR1 ENHRY, CDR2 SYGVKD. CDR3 sequence (DNA): TGTGCCATCAGAGGACAGAGCAATCAGCCCCAGCATTTT. Amino acids: CAIRGQSNQPQHF.

J is TRBJ1-1 and V is TRBV18; 7 bases align to TRBD1. Unmatched junction bases numbered 3, after V lost 0 bases and J lost 5 bases. The CDR3 runs to 14 residues. CDR1 is KGHSH and CDR2 is LQKENI in the germline V gene. The chain's CDR3 is CASSPPTGDTEAFF. CDR3 nucleotides: TGTGCCAGCTCACCACCTACAGGGGATACTGAAGCTTTCTTT.

The rearrangement uses TRBV18 and TRBJ2-1; no clear D gene. V dropped 2 bases and J dropped 9 bases, with 11 bases sitting between them. This CDR3 has 13 amino acids. Per the germline V gene, CDR1 is KGHSH and CDR2 is LQKENI. The CDR3 sequence: CASSPADPTEQFF. The CDR3 DNA is TGTGCCAGCTCACCAGCGGATCCAACTGAGCAGTTCTTC.

This clone was counted between two and nine times. The J gene is TRBJ2-1, the V gene TRBV3-1 (or the pseudogene TRBV3-2); 10 bases fit TRBD2. The CDR3 is 18 residues long. Germline V gives CDR1 LGHDT, CDR2 YNNKEL (reference sequence). The junction had 12 bases not matched to a gene; V was cut back by 0 bases and J by 7 bases. CDR3 loop: CASSQEISGRRAWNEQFF. The CDR3 DNA reads as TGTGCCAGCAGCCAAGAGATTAGCGGGAGGAGGGCCTGGAATGAGCAGTTCTTC.

The gene calls are TRBV4-3 and TRBJ2-1; tentatively, D is TRBD1 (5 bases). The CDR3 extends over 14 amino acids. In germline, CDR1 is LGHNA, CDR2 YSLEER. Trimming shortened V by 4 bases and J by 7 bases, and 14 bases separated the two germline ends. CDR3 loop: CASSPRPQGNEQFF. In DNA form, the CDR3 reads TGCGCCAGCAGCCCTCGCCCTCAGGGTAATGAGCAGTTCTTC.

This chain joins TRBV27 and TRBJ1-1; 7 bases agree with TRBD1. The CDR3 spans 13 residues. J lost 1 base, V lost 6 bases, and 2 bases had no gene match. Germline lookup yields CDR1 MNHEY and CDR2 SMNVEV (reference sequence). This CDR3 is CASSRTGNTEAFF. CDR3 in DNA: TGTGCCAGCAGCCGGACAGGGAACACTGAAGCTTTCTTT.

The rearrangement uses TRBV27 and TRBJ1-6; TRBD1 matches 7 bases. Germline loops: CDR1 MNHEY, CDR2 SMNVEV (reference sequence). This CDR3 has 13 amino acids. V shed 4 bases and J 6 bases; nucleotides not matched to a gene: 0. The CDR3 here is CASSWDSNSPLHF. Here the CDR3 DNA reads TGTGCCAGCAGTTGGGACAGTAATTCACCCCTCCACTTT.

The V call is TRBV5-8, the J call TRBJ2-7; D is ambiguous. Germline V lookup: CDR1 SGHTS, CDR2 YDEGEE. The CDR3 is 14 amino acids. The V end lost 3 bases, the J end lost 6 bases, and 16 bases lay between the germline ends. The CDR3 spells CASSYSRVRGEQYF. In nucleotides, the CDR3 is TGTGCCAGCAGCTATTCCCGAGTTAGAGGCGAGCAGTACTTC.

The gene calls are TRBV7-9 and TRBJ2-7; D perhaps matches TRBD1 (5 bases). V was pared by 2 bases and J by 3 bases, with 11 bases between. The CDR3 sequence is 14 residues long. CDR1 and CDR2 (germline): SEHNR, FQNEAQ (reference sequence). In DNA, the CDR3 is TGTGCCAGCAGCTTACAGGCAGGGCTCTACGAGCAGTACTTC. The encoded protein is CASSLQAGLYEQYF. Full variable domain (remainder filled in from reference TRBV7-9 and TRBJ2-7): DTGVSQNPRHKITKRGQNVTFRCDPISEHNRLYWYRQTLGQGPEFLTYFQNEAQLEKSRLLSDRFSAERPKGSFSTLEIQRTEQGDSAMYLCASSLQAGLYEQYFGPGTRLTVT.

The CDR3 sequence: CASSEGRAPYNEQFF. CDR3 in DNA: TGTGCCAGCAGCGAAGGGCGGGCACCCTACAATGAGCAGTTCTTC. The chain uses TRBV9 and TRBJ2-1; a possible D gene is TRBD2 (5 bases). Germline CDR1 and CDR2: SGDLS and YYNGEE. This CDR3 is built from 15 residues. Trimming pared 3 bases from V and 2 bases from J, leaving 12 bases between.

The rearrangement uses TRBV9 and TRBJ2-7, with 10 bases that match TRBD2. The trim removed 4 bases at V and 5 bases at J, leaving 6 bases unmatched. Germline values: CDR1 SGDLS, CDR2 YYNGEE. The CDR3 runs 14 residues. CDR3 nucleotides: TGTGCCAGCAGCCGTGGTCTAGCGGGAGACGAGCAGTACTTC. Translation: CASSRGLAGDEQYF.

The gene calls are TRBV14 and TRBJ2-3, with TRBD2 matching 8 bases. Germline CDR1 SGHDN, CDR2 FVKESK. With 1 base clipped from V and 3 bases from J, the junction kept 6 bases outside the gene matches. The CDR3 consists of 16 residues. DNA for the CDR3: TGTGCCAGCAGCCAAGGAGAGCGGGAGTGGACAGATACGCAGTATTTT. The encoded protein is CASSQGEREWTDTQYF.

The chain combines TRBV5-8 with TRBJ2-2, with D possibly being TRBD1 (6 bases). Germline V lookup: CDR1 SGHTS, CDR2 YDEGEE. The length of the CDR3 is 16 residues. The V and J ends lost 4 bases and 0 bases respectively, with 13 bases between them. In DNA, the CDR3 is TGTGCCAGCAGCCCAGACAGGCCTACGAACACCGGGGAGCTGTTTTTT. Encoded protein: CASSPDRPTNTGELFF.

In nucleotides, the CDR3 is TGTGCCAGCTCTGCGAAAACGTTGGAAAAACTGTTTTTT. This gives the protein CASSAKTLEKLFF. V gene TRBV18 combines with J gene TRBJ1-4, with D unclear. The CDR3 is 13 amino acids. Trimming pared 6 bases from V and 8 bases from J, leaving 13 bases between. Germline CDR1 KGHSH, CDR2 LQKENI.

This chain uses TRBV18 with TRBJ2-3; TRBD2 is a possible D gene (7 bases). There are 15 residues in the CDR3. The ends were cut back, 5 bases at V and 2 bases at J, with 14 bases in the middle. Germline lookup yields CDR1 KGHSH and CDR2 LQKENI. CDR3: CASSGRGGATDTQYF. In DNA form, the CDR3 reads TGTGCCAGCTCAGGGCGAGGGGGGGCCACAGATACGCAGTATTTT.

The J gene is TRBJ1-5, the V gene TRBV5-8, with D possibly TRBD1 on 5 matching bases. Trimming shortened V by 4 bases and J by 7 bases, and 12 bases separated the two germline ends. The CDR3 length is 13 residues. Germline values: CDR1 SGHTS, CDR2 YDEGEE. CDR3 amino acids: CASSGGLGQPQHF. The CDR3 DNA reads TGTGCCAGCAGCGGGGGACTGGGCCAGCCCCAGCATTTT.

This sequence joins TRBV5-4 and TRBJ1-1, with TRBD1 identical over 7 bases. V trimming: 4 bases; J trimming: 3 bases; junction bases outside the gene matches: 3. This CDR3 has 13 residues. Germline assignment: CDR1 SGHNT and CDR2 YYREEE (reference sequence). CDR3 sequence reads: CASSQTGDTEAFF. CDR3 in DNA: TGTGCCAGCAGCCAAACAGGGGACACTGAAGCTTTCTTT.

The chain couples TRBV6-5 to TRBJ1-4; TRBD1 aligns across 7 bases. The germline V gene has CDR1 MNHEY and CDR2 SVGAGI. After removal of 5 bases from V and 9 bases from J, the junction contained 6 bases not matched to a gene. This CDR3 is 13 amino acids long. The DNA for the CDR3 is TGTGCCAGCAGTCCCCGGACAGGCCAAAAACTGTTTTTT. This translates into CASSPRTGQKLFF.

V is TRBV5-5 and J is TRBJ1-5, with a tentative D call TRBD1 (6 bases). The CDR3 totals 15 residues. V lost 4 bases, J lost 3 bases, and 14 bases lay in between. CDR1 SGHKS and CDR2 YYEKEE come from the germline V gene (reference sequence). The chain's CDR3 is CASSIQGSNNQPQHF. The CDR3 nucleotides are TGTGCCAGCAGCATCCAGGGGTCTAACAATCAGCCCCAGCATTTT.

The chain carries TRBV5-1 and TRBJ2-2, with 12 positions matching TRBD2. CDR1 is SGHRS, CDR2 YFSETQ, per germline. This CDR3 contains 17 residues. The J segment lost 4 bases and the V segment lost 3 bases, leaving 7 bases of the junction unmatched. In DNA form, the CDR3 reads TGCGCCAGCAGCTCCTCACCACTAGCGGGAGGCACCGGGGAGCTGTTTTTT. It is translated as CASSSSPLAGGTGELFF.

The chain has TRBV11-2 and TRBJ1-2; 7 bases are shared with TRBD1. The CDR3 spans 15 residues. CDR1 SGHAT and CDR2 FQNNGV come from the germline V gene. Trimming at V came to 5 bases and at J to 3 bases, leaving 9 bases not matched to a gene. The CDR3 spells CASSPMTGSHYGYTF. For the CDR3, the DNA is TGTGCCAGCAGCCCAATGACAGGGTCCCACTATGGCTACACCTTC.

The J gene is TRBJ2-5, the V gene TRBV2; 8 positions agree with TRBD2. Germline V gives CDR1 SNHLY, CDR2 FYNNEI. The CDR3 is 17 residues long. The ends lost 6 bases at V and 5 bases at J; junction bases unmatched: 17. CDR3 nucleotides: TGTGCCAGCAGAAGTGGAACGGGAGGGCCCTCGGAGGAGACCCAGTACTTC. It translates to CASRSGTGGPSEETQYF.

This chain uses TRBV7-9 with TRBJ2-3; the D gene is possibly TRBD2 (5 bases). V lost 7 bases to trimming and J lost 6 bases, with 17 bases between them. The CDR3 extends over 14 amino acids. Germline V gives CDR1 SEHNR, CDR2 FQNEAQ (reference sequence). The CDR3 reads CASTLEGPRDTQYF. The CDR3 region has the DNA TGTGCCAGCACCCTAGAGGGCCCGAGGGATACGCAGTATTTT.

This clone was seen only once. The chain carries TRBV7-9 and TRBJ2-7; 9 nucleotides match TRBD1. Germline V gene sequence: CDR1 SEHNR, CDR2 FQNEAQ (reference sequence). The CDR3 has 15 residues. V dropped 6 bases and J dropped 4; count of bases not matched to a gene: 10. The CDR3 DNA follows: TGTGCCAGCAGTTACAGGGGGCCCACCGGATACGAGCAGTACTTC. Residues: CASSYRGPTGYEQYF.

In the case of this clone: The junction departs from germline at one end; a sequencing error may be responsible. V is TRBV30 and J is TRBJ2-7, with D perhaps matching TRBD1 (5 bases). The CDR3 is 12 amino acids. The germline gives CDR1 GTSNPN, CDR2 SVGIG (reference sequence). The CDR3 bases are TGTGCCTGGAGTTCCACAGGTTTGGATCGGAACTTC. Translation gives CAWSSTGLDRNF.

V is TRBV19 and J is TRBJ1-4; D is unclear. The CDR3 contains 15 residues. Trimming removed 9 bases from V and 0 bases from J, with 14 bases in between. Germline V gives CDR1 LNHDA, CDR2 SQIVND (reference sequence). The CDR3: CASRTSGATNEKLFF. The CDR3 bases are TGTGCCAGCCGTACGTCAGGTGCAACTAATGAAAAACTGTTTTTT. Using reference TRBV19 and TRBJ1-4 for the parts outside the CDR3, the full variable domain is DGGITQSPKYLFRKEGQNVTLSCEQNLNHDAMYWYRQDPGQGLRLIYYSQIVNDFQKGDIAEGYSVSREKKESFPLTVTSAQKNPTAFYLCASRTSGATNEKLFFGSGTQLSVL.